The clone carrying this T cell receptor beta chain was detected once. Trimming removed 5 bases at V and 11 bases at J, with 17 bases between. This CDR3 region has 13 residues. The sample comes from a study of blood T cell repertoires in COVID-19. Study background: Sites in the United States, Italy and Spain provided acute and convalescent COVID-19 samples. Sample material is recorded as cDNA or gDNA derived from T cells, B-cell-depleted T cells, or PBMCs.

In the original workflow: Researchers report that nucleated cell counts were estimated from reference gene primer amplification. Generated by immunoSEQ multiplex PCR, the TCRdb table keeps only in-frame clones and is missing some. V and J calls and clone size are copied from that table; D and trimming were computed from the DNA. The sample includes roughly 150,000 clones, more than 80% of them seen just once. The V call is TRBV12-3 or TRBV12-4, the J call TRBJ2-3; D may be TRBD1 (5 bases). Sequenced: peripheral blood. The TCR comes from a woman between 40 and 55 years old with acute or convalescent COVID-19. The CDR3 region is CASSPLSLTGQYF. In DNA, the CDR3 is TGTGCCAGCAGTCCCTTATCTCTCACAGGGCAGTATTTT.